This T cell receptor beta chain was recovered during a study of cytomegalovirus exposure and HLA in healthy donors. Healthy bone marrow donors formed the donor group. A multiplex PCR was run with 60 Vbeta primers and 13 Jbeta primers. Study processing details: The count from a later analysis was tens of millions of unique TCR beta chains, some 10 million of them shared. Sequencing was performed with immunoSEQ multiplex PCR; in TCRdb, only in-frame clones are kept and a portion is missing. The DNA was the basis for D and trimming; V, J and clone size are from that table. The sample consists of some 200,000 clones, around 77% of them appearing once. Overall study results and limits: The study labeled approximately 150 TCR beta chains cytomegalovirus-associated.

There are 15 residues in the CDR3. V shed 2 bases and J 3 bases; nucleotides not matched to a gene: 5. Germline V CDR1 and CDR2: LNHNV, YYDKDF (reference sequence). In the case of this clone: Its antigen is not known.

This receptor was taken from a woman aged 25-40 years in good health and CMV-seronegative. The rearrangement links TRBV15 to TRBJ2-7; 9 bases are shared with TRBD1. What was sequenced was PBMCs. The CDR3 spells CATSRSGQGDYEQYF. CDR3 DNA: TGTGCCACCAGCAGATCGGGACAGGGAGACTACGAGCAGTACTTC.